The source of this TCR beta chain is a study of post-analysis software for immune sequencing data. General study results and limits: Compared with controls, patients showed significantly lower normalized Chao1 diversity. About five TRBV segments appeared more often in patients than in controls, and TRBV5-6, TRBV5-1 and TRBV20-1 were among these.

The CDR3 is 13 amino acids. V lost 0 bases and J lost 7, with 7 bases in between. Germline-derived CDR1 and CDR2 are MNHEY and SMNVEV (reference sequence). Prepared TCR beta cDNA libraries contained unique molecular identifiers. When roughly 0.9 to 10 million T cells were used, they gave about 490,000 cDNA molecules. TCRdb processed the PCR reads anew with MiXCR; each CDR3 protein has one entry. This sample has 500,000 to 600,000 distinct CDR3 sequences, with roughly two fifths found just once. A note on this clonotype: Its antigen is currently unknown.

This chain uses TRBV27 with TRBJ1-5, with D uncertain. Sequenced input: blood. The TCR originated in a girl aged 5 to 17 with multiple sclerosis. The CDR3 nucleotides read TGTGCCAGCAGTTTATCTATTAACCAGCCCCAGCATTTT. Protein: CASSLSINQPQHF.